This T cell receptor (beta chain) derives from a study of OX40 agonist ivuxolimab in advanced cancers. Study context: Three patients, one with hepatocellular carcinoma and two with cutaneous melanoma, responded partially. General study results and limits: Both blood CD4+ and CD8+ T cells showed clonal growth by week 6 at 0.1 to 3.0 mg/kg.

Concerning this clone: Its target is not known.

The protocol was immunoSEQ multiplex PCR, while the TCRdb copy is restricted to in-frame clones and leaves out a portion. The table has around 64,000 clones, over 80% seen once; the top ten hold approximately 15%. Sequenced material: CD4+ or CD8+ T cells sorted from blood, taken in a trial of the OX40 agonist ivuxolimab. This receptor was identified in an adult with an advanced solid tumor such as melanoma, head and neck, liver or kidney cancer.

Here the CDR3 DNA reads TGTGCCAGCAGCGTAGTAACGGGGACCGGGGAGCTGTTTTTT. Translating it yields CASSVVTGTGELFF. V and J are TRBV9 and TRBJ2-2, with D possibly being TRBD2 (5 bases). The CDR3 extends over 14 amino acids. Deletions cut 0 bases from V and 5 bases from J, with 8 bases between. Germline CDR1 and CDR2: SGDLS and YYNGEE.